This entry describes one T cell receptor (beta chain). Its cognate antigen has yet to be identified. One base away there is no much larger clone; base qualities are not given. The data were taken from a study of blood T cell repertoires in COVID-19 (dated by TCRdb to between 2020 and 2021). In terms of the full investigation: Samples from collaborators originated in the United States, Italy and Spain and spanned both the acute and convalescent phases of COVID-19. The samples were drawn from two sources: the first 160 participants of the ongoing ImmuneRACE study, and 950 to 1,500 subjects contributed by 6 global collaborators. Where available, HLA class I and class II types were obtained from metadata supplied by the sample provider rather than from assay-based typing. The material from the prospective study consisted of cDNA or gDNA derived from T cells, B-cell-depleted T cells, or PBMCs. A freely available public database, intended as a resource for researchers studying the immune response to SARS-CoV-2, is where the repertoires were released. Deeply sampled blood TCRbeta repertoires from subjects exposed to, actively infected with, or recovered from COVID-19 were included in the dataset. Nearly every sample came with metadata listing a de-identified subject ID, COVID-19 status, age in years and sex. Beyond this particular receptor, the publication reports: The quantity of clinical and demographic metadata differed by source and by participant and was supplied without curation.

TCRbeta CDR3 regions were amplified from genomic DNA by means of the immunoSEQ Assay, a bias-controlled multiplex PCR. Per the authors' processing: Nucleated cell counts per sample were estimated from amplification of reference gene primers within the assay. To quantify the absolute abundance of each unique TCRbeta CDR3 rearrangement, sequence reads were collapsed and filtered. Productive Simpson clonality was computed per sample as the square root of Simpson's diversity index over productive rearrangements. The clones in this table, taken by TCRdb from immuneACCESS, are in-frame only. Not every clone is retained; where verified, under half of the shortfall comes from an unresolved V gene, and the cause of the rest is unknown. V, J and clone size derive from that table, while D and trimming were established from the DNA sequence. For this sample there are roughly 80,000 clones; 75% to 90% appear just once. 12% of the sample is taken by the ten largest.

The collaborating institutions used their own protocols to collect whole blood in K2EDTA tubes. Collaborator samples were shipped for TCRbeta analysis as frozen whole blood, isolated PBMCs, or DNA extracted from either sample type. V loses 4 bases of germline sequence and J loses 8 bases, and the interval between the two ends is 20 bases. The CDR3 has 16 amino acids, counting the end cysteine and phenylalanine. Only the CDR3 DNA is retained, 48 bases long and in frame from the first base. From the germline V gene, CDR1 is SGHTA and CDR2 is FQGNSA. The V gene is TRBV7-2 and the J gene is TRBJ1-4; the D gene is possibly TRBD1, with 5 bases matching. This TCR was sampled from a human donor in a cohort sampled during active COVID-19. The sample consisted of peripheral blood. The DNA is TGTGCCAGCAGCTCGGGTCGTCAAGGACGGGGGGAAAAACTGTTTTTT. Its protein reads: CASSSGRQGRGEKLFF.